The TCR beta chain described here comes from a study of response to subunit inactivated influenza vaccine. Study-level findings and limits: New T cells are recruited in small numbers by each seasonal influenza vaccination, according to the authors' suggestion.

Trimming pared 5 bases from V and 6 bases from J, leaving 19 bases between. Germline assignment: CDR1 SGHAT and CDR2 FQNNGV. CDR3 size: 15 residues. MiXCR, run by TCRdb on the RT-PCR reads, gives a single entry per CDR3 protein. Seen here are around 190,000 distinct CDR3 sequences, roughly 14% observed once, and the top ten hold about 25%. In the case of this clonotype: Its antigen is unidentified.

The TCR originated in a man in his fifties who received an inactivated influenza vaccine. This specimen was CD8+ T cells sorted from PBMCs, taken 4 to 6 days after vaccination. The V gene is TRBV11-2, the J gene TRBJ1-1; D might be TRBD1 (6 bases). The chain's CDR3 is CASSGTVQGFAEAFF. CDR3 DNA: TGTGCCAGCAGCGGAACCGTACAGGGATTTGCTGAAGCTTTCTTT.